This passage covers 4 T cell receptor beta chains from one sample sequenced in a study of blood T cells in healthy people across ages. A second PCR of roughly 7 to 11 cycles used a sample-barcoded 5' primer and a J-beta primer mix. TCRdb called the 5' RACE reads again in MiXCR, with one record for every CDR3 protein. The sample has hundreds of thousands of distinct CDR3 sequences, more than 25% seen once; the top ten hold roughly a sixth. The sequenced sample consisted of blood. The receptor source for this set is a woman older than 75 in good health.

Ten or more counts support this clonotype. CDR3 DNA sequence: TGTGCCAGCAGCCCGGGACTCCCTGCCGAGACCCAGTACTTC. Encoded protein: CASSPGLPAETQYF. The chain couples TRBV11-2 to TRBJ2-5; tentative D call: TRBD2 (6 bases). V shed 5 bases and J shed 5 bases, with 15 bases lying between them. This CDR3 has 14 residues. Per the germline V gene, CDR1 is SGHAT and CDR2 is FQNNGV.

As to this clonotype: Possible read error: a much larger clone is one base away. The genes are TRBV6-2 or TRBV6-3 and TRBJ2-5; TRBD2 matches at 7 bases. V lost 0 bases, J lost 11 bases, and 18 bases stayed unmatched. The CDR3 is 17 amino acids. CDR1 is MNHEY and CDR2 is SVGEGT in the germline V gene. DNA of the CDR3: TGTGCCAGCAGTTACTCGTATAGGGACGGGGGGATGAATGAGCAGTACTTC. Its protein product is CASSYSYRDGGMNEQYF.

The V call is TRBV20-1, the J call TRBJ2-3; D is possibly TRBD1 (7 bases). Germline values: CDR1 DFQATT, CDR2 SNEGSKA (reference sequence). Trimming took off 1 base at V and 5 bases at J, with 19 bases between the two ends. The CDR3 extends over 16 amino acids. CDR3 loop: CSARGGSRGAVDTQYF. The CDR3 bases are TGCAGTGCTAGAGGAGGAAGCAGGGGGGCCGTAGATACGCAGTATTTT.

This clonotype came up a few times. The chain joins TRBV6-1 to TRBJ1-6; D is undetermined. Between the trimmed V and J ends, which lost 2 bases and 10 bases, there was a span of 9 bases. This CDR3 region has 13 residues. Germline lookup yields CDR1 MNHNS and CDR2 SASEGT. CDR3: CASSEKSLSPLHF. The CDR3 DNA is TGTGCCAGCAGTGAAAAGTCTCTATCACCCCTCCACTTT.